This T cell receptor (beta chain) is drawn from a study of blood T cell repertoires in COVID-19. Study background: COVID-19 samples collected from the United States, Italy and Spain covered acute and convalescent phases. T cells, B-cell-depleted T cells, or PBMCs supplied cDNA or gDNA.

Study processing details: Reference gene primer amplification in the assay estimated nucleated cell counts. Clones were sequenced by immunoSEQ multiplex PCR, and TCRdb holds only the in-frame ones, with some missing. The V and J calls and clone size are taken from that table; D and trimming were inferred from the DNA. The sample includes tens of thousands of clones, around 87% seen only once; the top ten take approximately 15%. The sequence was collected from a male donor with acute or convalescent COVID-19. Sequenced sample: peripheral blood.

As DNA, the CDR3 is TGTGCCAGCAGCCTTACAGGGGTGGGCACAGATACGCAGTATTTT. Protein sequence: CASSLTGVGTDTQYF. The J gene is TRBJ2-3, the V gene TRBV14; 7 nucleotides match TRBD1. Germline assignment: CDR1 SGHDN and CDR2 FVKESK. The trim removed 4 bases at V and 1 base at J, leaving 5 bases unmatched. The CDR3 length is 15 residues. The whole variable domain, remainder taken from reference TRBV14 and TRBJ2-3, is EAGVTQFPSHSVIEKGQTVTLRCDPISGHDNLYWYRRVMGKEIKFLLHFVKESKQDESGMPNNRFLAERTGGTYSTLKVQPAELEDSGVYFCASSLTGVGTDTQYFGPGTRLTVL.